The present entry profiles one T cell receptor beta chain with its context. The antigen is undetermined. The data were taken from a study of cytomegalovirus exposure and HLA in healthy donors. Study outcomes and limitations: Overall, roughly 160 TCR beta chains were annotated as cytomegalovirus-associated. In vitro testing confirmed three CMV-associated chains as specific for CMV antigens.

This CDR3 has 16 residues. V dropped 0 bases and J dropped 7; count of bases not matched to a gene: 9. Germline V CDR1 and CDR2: SEHNR, FQNEAQ (reference sequence). Assay: immunoSEQ multiplex PCR; the TCRdb copy retains only in-frame clones and omits some. Of about 200,000 clones in the sample, around 90% were seen once. Material for sequencing was PBMCs. This receptor was obtained from a woman between 18 and 29 years old in good health and CMV-seropositive. J is TRBJ1-5 and V is TRBV7-9; 7 nucleotides match TRBD1. The DNA for the CDR3 is TGTGCCAGCAGCTTAGCGAAGACAGGGCACCTACAGCCCCAGCATTTT. Protein product: CASSLAKTGHLQPQHF.